The clone carrying this T cell receptor beta chain was observed many times. No antigen is known for it. TCRdb ran MiXCR on the multiplex PCR reads and lists one entry per CDR3 protein. The data show around 290,000 distinct CDR3 sequences, over 25% seen once. The ends were cut back, 0 bases at V and 7 bases at J, with 23 bases in the middle. The CDR3 has 17 amino acids. The V gene's germline CDR1 is SGHRS and CDR2 YFSETQ. These data belong to a study of breast tumors, draining lymph nodes, adjacent tissues. Study-wide results and caveats: Findings are consistent with lymph node origin and intratumoral expansion of most tumor T cells. Luminal-like breast cancer showed significantly higher tumor–nontumor repertoire similarity than basal-like. The lymph node origin of tumor T cells was framed as consistent with a hypothesis, not demonstrated.

The lymph nodes were axillary draining lymph nodes from breast cancer patients. The origin of this receptor is a female donor with breast cancer. Some clones in this sample may be carry-over from other donors' samples. What was sequenced was axillary lymph node tissue. The rearrangement uses TRBV5-1 and TRBJ2-7, with D tentatively TRBD1 or TRBD2 (5 bases each). Here the CDR3 DNA reads TGCGCCAGCAGCTTGGCCTTTGAGGGGCCTACGGTAAGGGAGCAGTACTTC. It translates to CASSLAFEGPTVREQYF.